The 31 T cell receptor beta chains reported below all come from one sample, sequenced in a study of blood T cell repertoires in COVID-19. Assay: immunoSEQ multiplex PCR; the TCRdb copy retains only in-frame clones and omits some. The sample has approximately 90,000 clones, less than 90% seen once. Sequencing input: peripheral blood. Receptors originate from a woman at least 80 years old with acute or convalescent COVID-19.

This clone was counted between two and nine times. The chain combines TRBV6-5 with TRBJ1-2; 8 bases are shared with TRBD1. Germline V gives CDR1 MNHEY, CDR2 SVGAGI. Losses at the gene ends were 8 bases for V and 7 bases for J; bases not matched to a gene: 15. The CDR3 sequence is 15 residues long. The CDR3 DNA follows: TGTGCCAGCGAGTCAGGGGGCCCGACAGTAGGTGGCTACACCTTC. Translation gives CASESGGPTVGGYTF.

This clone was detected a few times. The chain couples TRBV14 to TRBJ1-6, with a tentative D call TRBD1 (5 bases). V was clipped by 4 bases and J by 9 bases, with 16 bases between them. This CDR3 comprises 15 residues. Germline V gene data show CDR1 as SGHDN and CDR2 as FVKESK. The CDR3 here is CASSLSSGLTSPLHF. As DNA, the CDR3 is TGTGCCAGCAGCCTTTCGTCGGGACTTACTTCACCCCTCCACTTT.

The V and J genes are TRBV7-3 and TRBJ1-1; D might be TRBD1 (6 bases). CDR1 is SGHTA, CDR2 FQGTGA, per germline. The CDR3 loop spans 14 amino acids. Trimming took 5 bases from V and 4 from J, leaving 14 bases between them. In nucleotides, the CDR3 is TGTGCCAGCAGCCCCGGGGGAGGGGGCACTGAAGCTTTCTTT. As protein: CASSPGGGGTEAFF.

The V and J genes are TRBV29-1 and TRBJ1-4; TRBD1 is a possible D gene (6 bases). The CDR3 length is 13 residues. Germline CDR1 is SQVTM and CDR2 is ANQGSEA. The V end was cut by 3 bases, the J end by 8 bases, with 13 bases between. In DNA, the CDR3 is TGCAGCGTTGAGGCAGGGGAAAAGGAAAAACTGTTTTTT. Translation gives CSVEAGEKEKLFF.

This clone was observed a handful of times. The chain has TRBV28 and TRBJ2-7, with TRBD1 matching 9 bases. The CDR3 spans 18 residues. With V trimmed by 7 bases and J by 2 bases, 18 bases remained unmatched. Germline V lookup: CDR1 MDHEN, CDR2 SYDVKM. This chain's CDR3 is CASTAGTGKGGAPYEQYF. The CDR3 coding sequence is TGTGCCAGCACGGCCGGGACAGGGAAGGGAGGGGCCCCCTACGAGCAGTACTTC.

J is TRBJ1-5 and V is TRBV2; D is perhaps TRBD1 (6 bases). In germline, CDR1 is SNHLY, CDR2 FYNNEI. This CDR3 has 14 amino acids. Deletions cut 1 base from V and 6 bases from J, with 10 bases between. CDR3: CASSEDRVAQPQHF. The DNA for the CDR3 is TGTGCCAGCAGTGAAGACAGGGTTGCTCAGCCCCAGCATTTT.

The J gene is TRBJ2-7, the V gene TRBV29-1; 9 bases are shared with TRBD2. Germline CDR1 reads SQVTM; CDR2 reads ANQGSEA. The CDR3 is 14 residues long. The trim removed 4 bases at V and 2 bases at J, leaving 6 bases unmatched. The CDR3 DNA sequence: TGCAGCGTTGGGGAAGCGGGGGGACCCTACGAGCAGTACTTC. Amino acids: CSVGEAGGPYEQYF.

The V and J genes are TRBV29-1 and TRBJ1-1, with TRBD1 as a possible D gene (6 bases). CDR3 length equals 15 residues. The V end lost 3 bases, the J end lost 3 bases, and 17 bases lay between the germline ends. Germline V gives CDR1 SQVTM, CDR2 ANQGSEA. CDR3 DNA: TGCAGCGTTGAGGCCACAGGGTGGTCGGACACTGAAGCTTTCTTT. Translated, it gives CSVEATGWSDTEAFF.

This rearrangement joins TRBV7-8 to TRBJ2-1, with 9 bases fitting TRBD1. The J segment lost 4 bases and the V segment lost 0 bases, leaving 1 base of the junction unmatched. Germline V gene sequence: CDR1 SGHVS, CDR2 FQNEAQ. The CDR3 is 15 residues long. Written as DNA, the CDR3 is TGTGCCAGCAGCTTAGCACAGGGGGCTTACAATGAGCAGTTCTTC. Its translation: CASSLAQGAYNEQFF.

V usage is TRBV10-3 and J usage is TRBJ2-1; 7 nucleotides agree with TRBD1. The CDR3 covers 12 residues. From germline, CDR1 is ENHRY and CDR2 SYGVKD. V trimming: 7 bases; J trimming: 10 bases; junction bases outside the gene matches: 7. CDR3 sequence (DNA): TGTGCCATCACTCAGACAGGGACCGAGCAGTTCTTC. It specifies CAITQTGTEQFF.

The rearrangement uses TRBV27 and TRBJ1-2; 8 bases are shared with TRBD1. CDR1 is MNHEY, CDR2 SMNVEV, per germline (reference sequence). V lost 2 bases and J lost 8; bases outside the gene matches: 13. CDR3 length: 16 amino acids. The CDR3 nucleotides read TGTGCCAGCAGTTTAGATGTGGACAGGGAGAGTTACGGCTACACCTTC. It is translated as CASSLDVDRESYGYTF.

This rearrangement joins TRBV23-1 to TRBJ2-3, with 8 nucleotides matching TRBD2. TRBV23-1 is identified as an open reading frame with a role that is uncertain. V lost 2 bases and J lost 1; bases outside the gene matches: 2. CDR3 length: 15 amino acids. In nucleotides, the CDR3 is TGCGCCAGCAGTCAAACTAGCGGACGCACAGATACGCAGTATTTT. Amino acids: CASSQTSGRTDTQYF.

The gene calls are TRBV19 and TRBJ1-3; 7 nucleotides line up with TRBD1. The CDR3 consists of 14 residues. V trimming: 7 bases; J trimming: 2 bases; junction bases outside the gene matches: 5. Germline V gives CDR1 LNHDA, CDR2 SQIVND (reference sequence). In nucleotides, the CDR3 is TGTGCCAGTATTGCACAGGGGACTGGAAACACCATATATTTT. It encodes CASIAQGTGNTIYF.

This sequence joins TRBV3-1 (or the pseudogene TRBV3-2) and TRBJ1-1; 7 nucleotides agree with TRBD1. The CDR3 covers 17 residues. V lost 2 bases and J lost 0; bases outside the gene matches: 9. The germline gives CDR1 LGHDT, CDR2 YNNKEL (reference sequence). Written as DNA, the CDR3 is TGTGCCAGCAGCCAACCCCTCACGGGACAGCTGAACACTGAAGCTTTCTTT. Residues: CASSQPLTGQLNTEAFF.

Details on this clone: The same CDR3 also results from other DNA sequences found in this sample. The CDR3: CASSLTSGGPYEQYF. In nucleotides, the CDR3 is TGCGCCAGCAGCTTGACTAGCGGGGGGCCCTACGAGCAGTACTTC. The chain combines TRBV5-1 with TRBJ2-7; the match to TRBD2 covers 12 bases. V lost 1 base to trimming and J lost 2 bases; unmatched junction nucleotides: 1. Germline V lookup: CDR1 SGHRS, CDR2 YFSETQ. The length of the CDR3 is 15 residues.

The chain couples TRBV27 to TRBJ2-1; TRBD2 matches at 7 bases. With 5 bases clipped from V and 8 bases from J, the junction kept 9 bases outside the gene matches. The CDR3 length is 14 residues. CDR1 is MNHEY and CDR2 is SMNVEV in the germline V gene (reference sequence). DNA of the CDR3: TGTGCCAGCAGTCCCAGACTAGCTTCCGATGAGCAGTTCTTC. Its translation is CASSPRLASDEQFF.

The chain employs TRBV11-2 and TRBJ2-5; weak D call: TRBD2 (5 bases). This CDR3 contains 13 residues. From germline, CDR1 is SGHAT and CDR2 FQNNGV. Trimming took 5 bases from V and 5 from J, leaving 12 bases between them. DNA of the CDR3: TGTGCCAGCAGCCCTAGCCTCCGGGAGACCCAGTACTTC. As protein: CASSPSLRETQYF.

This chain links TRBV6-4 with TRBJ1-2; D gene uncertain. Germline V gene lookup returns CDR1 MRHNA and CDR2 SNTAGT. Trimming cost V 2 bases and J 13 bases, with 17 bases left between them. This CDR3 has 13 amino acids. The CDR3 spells CASSDAEAQSGTF. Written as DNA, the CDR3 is TGTGCCAGCAGTGACGCGGAGGCCCAGTCGGGCACCTTC.

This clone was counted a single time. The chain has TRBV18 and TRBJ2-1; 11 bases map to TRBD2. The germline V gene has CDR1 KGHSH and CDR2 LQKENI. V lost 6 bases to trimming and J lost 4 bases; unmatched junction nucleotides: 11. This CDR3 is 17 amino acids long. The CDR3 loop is CASSQRLAGYSYNEQFF. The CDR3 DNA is TGTGCCAGCTCCCAAAGACTAGCGGGGTACTCATACAATGAGCAGTTCTTC.

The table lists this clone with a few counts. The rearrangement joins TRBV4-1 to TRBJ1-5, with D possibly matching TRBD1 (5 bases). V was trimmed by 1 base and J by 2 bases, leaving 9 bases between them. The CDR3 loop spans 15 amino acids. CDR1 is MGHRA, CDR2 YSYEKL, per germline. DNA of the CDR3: TGCGCCAGCAGCCAAGGGGGCGGGGGCAATCAGCCCCAGCATTTT. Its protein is CASSQGGGGNQPQHF.

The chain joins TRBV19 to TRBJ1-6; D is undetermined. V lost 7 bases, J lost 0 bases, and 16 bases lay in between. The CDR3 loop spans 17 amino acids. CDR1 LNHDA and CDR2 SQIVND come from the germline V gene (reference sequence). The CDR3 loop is CASTSTPGSSYNSPLHF. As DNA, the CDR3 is TGTGCCAGTACCTCAACCCCGGGGAGCTCCTATAATTCACCCCTCCACTTT.

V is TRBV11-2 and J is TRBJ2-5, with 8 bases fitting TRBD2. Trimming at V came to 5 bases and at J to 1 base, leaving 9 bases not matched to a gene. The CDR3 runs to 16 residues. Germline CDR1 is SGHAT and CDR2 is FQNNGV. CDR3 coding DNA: TGTGCCAGCAGCCCCCGGGGGAGCGGGGGCCAAGAGACCCAGTACTTC. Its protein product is CASSPRGSGGQETQYF.

CDR3 residues: CASKTGGRRRGYTF. In DNA form, the CDR3 reads TGTGCCAGCAAAACAGGGGGCCGGCGGCGAGGCTACACCTTC. This chain connects TRBV6-5 to TRBJ1-2; 9 bases agree with TRBD1. CDR3 length equals 14 residues. Losses at the gene ends were 7 bases for V and 8 bases for J; bases not matched to a gene: 11. Germline CDR1 is MNHEY and CDR2 is SVGAGI.

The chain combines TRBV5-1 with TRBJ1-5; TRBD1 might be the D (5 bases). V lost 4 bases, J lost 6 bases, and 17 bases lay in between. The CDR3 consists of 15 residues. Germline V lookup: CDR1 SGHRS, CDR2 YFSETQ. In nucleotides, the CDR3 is TGCGCCAGCAGCCCCACCGGGGGAGGGTTTCAGCCCCAGCATTTT. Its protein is CASSPTGGGFQPQHF.

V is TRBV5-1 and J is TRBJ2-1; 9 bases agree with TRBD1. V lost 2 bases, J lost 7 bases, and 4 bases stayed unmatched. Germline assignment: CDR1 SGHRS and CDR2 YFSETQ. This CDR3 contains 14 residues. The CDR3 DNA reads TGCGCCAGCAGCTTCGGGACAGGGTTTAATGAGCAGTTCTTC. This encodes CASSFGTGFNEQFF. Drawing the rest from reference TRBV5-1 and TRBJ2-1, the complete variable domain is KAGVTQTPRYLIKTRGQQVTLSCSPISGHRSVSWYQQTPGQGLQFLFEYFSETQRNKGNFPGRFSGRQFSNSRSEMNVSTLELGDSALYLCASSFGTGFNEQFFGPGTRLTVL.

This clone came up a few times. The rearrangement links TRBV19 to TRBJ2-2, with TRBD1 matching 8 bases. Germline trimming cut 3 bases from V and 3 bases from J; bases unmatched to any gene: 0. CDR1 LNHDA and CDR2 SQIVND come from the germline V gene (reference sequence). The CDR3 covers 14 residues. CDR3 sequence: CASSIRGHTGELFF. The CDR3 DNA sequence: TGTGCCAGTAGTATCAGGGGGCACACCGGGGAGCTGTTTTTT.

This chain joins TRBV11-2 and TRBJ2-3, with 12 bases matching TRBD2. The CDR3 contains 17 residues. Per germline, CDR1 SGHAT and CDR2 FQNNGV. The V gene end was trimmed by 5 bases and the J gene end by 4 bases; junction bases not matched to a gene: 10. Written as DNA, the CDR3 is TGTGCCAGCAGCCCGACCGGACTAGCGGGGATCGCAGATACGCAGTATTTT. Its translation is CASSPTGLAGIADTQYF.

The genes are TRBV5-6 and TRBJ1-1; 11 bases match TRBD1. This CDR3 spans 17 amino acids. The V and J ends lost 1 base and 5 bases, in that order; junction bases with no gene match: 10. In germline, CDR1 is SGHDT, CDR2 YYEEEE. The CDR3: CASSLFGQGAEVTEAFF. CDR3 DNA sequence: TGTGCCAGCAGCTTGTTCGGACAGGGGGCGGAAGTTACTGAAGCTTTCTTT.

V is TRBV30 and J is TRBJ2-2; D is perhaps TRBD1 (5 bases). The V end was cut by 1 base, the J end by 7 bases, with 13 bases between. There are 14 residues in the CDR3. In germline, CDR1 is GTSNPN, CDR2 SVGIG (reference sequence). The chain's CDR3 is CAWSEKGRIGELFF. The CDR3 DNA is TGTGCCTGGAGTGAGAAGGGGCGTATCGGGGAGCTGTTTTTT.

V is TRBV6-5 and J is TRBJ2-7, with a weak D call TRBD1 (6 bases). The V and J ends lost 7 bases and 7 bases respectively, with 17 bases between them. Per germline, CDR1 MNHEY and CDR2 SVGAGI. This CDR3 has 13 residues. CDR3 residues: CASKQQGMGEQYF. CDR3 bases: TGTGCCAGCAAACAACAGGGAATGGGGGAGCAGTACTTC.

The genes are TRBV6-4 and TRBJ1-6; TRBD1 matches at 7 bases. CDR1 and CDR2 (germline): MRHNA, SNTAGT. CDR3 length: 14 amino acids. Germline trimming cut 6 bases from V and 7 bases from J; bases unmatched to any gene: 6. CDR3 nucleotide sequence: TGTGCCAGCAGACGGGACAGCAACAATTCACCCCTCCACTTT. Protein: CASRRDSNNSPLHF.